The 19 T cell receptor beta chains below were found in one sample sequenced in a study of molecular identifiers for immune sequencing clone quantification. TCRdb re-analysed the PCR reads in MiXCR, keeping a single row per CDR3 protein. Of approximately 93,000 distinct CDR3 sequences listed, approximately 23% are singletons. What was sequenced was naive CD8+ T cells from blood, with Jurkat cell RNA spiked in. Subset reported: FACS-sorted CD8+CD4-CCR7+CD45RA+ naive T cells. These receptors came from a human donor in good health. Some libraries in this study had Jurkat cell RNA spiked in.

This sequence joins TRBV29-1 and TRBJ1-1; D is ambiguous. Trimming cost V 5 bases and J 3 bases, with 7 bases left between them. This CDR3 has 11 amino acids. Germline CDR1 and CDR2: SQVTM and ANQGSEA. Here the CDR3 reads CSVPWDTEAFF. For the CDR3, the DNA is TGCAGCGTTCCTTGGGACACTGAAGCTTTCTTT.

This clonotype was seen more than once but under ten times. The chain couples TRBV4-3 to TRBJ1-1; 7 nucleotides line up with TRBD1. The CDR3 length is 15 residues. Germline trimming cut 0 bases from V and 4 bases from J; bases unmatched to any gene: 5. Germline V gives CDR1 LGHNA, CDR2 YSLEER. The CDR3 protein is CASSQDKAGGTEAFF. CDR3 DNA sequence: TGCGCCAGCAGCCAAGATAAAGCAGGGGGCACTGAAGCTTTCTTT.

Worth noting for this clonotype: This may arise from a read error, as a much more abundant clone is one base away. The chain recombines TRBV11-2 with TRBJ2-3; no reliable D call. The V gene's germline CDR1 is SGHAT and CDR2 FQNNGV. Trimming took 5 bases from V and 2 from J, leaving 17 bases between them. This CDR3 has 16 amino acids. CDR3 residues: CASSPFHGSNTDTQYF. CDR3 in DNA: TGTGCCAGCAGCCCCTTTCATGGCTCGAACACAGATACGCAGTATTTT.

This clonotype was seen ten or more times. The chain employs TRBV4-3 and TRBJ1-1; D unresolved. Germline V gene data show CDR1 as LGHNA and CDR2 as YSLEER. CDR3 length: 15 residues. The V end was cut by 0 bases, the J end by 3 bases, with 11 bases between. The CDR3, as DNA: TGCGCCAGCAGCCAAGATCAAGGGCTATACACTGAAGCTTTCTTT. The encoded protein is CASSQDQGLYTEAFF.

The rearrangement joins TRBV10-3 to TRBJ2-2, with D unresolved. Trimming removed 3 bases from V and 0 bases from J, with 8 bases in between. CDR3 size: 15 residues. The V gene's germline CDR1 is ENHRY and CDR2 SYGVKD. CDR3 loop: CAISEGATNTGELFF. Here the CDR3 DNA reads TGTGCCATCAGTGAAGGAGCCACGAACACCGGGGAGCTGTTTTTT.

The sample holds many counts of this clonotype. V usage is TRBV4-1 and J usage is TRBJ2-1, with 9 bases lining up with TRBD2. Losses at the gene ends were 3 bases for V and 8 bases for J; bases not matched to a gene: 8. Germline V CDR1 and CDR2: MGHRA, YSYEKL. The CDR3 runs to 15 residues. CDR3 DNA: TGCGCCAGCAGCCATCTGGCGGGGGGGCCGGATGAGCAGTTCTTC. Encoded protein: CASSHLAGGPDEQFF.

This chain connects TRBV20-1 to TRBJ2-5; the match to TRBD1 covers 7 bases. V gave up 3 bases and J gave up 5 bases; unmatched junction bases: 6. The germline V gene encodes CDR1 DFQATT and CDR2 SNEGSKA (reference sequence). This CDR3 region has 13 residues. This CDR3 reads CSARTGFDETQYF. CDR3 sequence (DNA): TGCAGTGCTAGGACAGGGTTCGATGAGACCCAGTACTTC.

In this sample, this clonotype turned up many times. DNA of the CDR3: TGTGCCAGTAGTGCTAGCGGGAACGGATTCAATGAGCAGTTCTTC. It yields the protein CASSASGNGFNEQFF. V is TRBV19 and J is TRBJ2-1; TRBD2 matches at 9 bases. V was pared by 5 bases and J by 6 bases, with 8 bases of the junction left unmatched. Germline CDR1 is LNHDA and CDR2 is SQIVND (reference sequence). The CDR3 spans 15 residues. The full variable domain, with the rest looked up from reference TRBV19 and TRBJ2-1, is DGGITQSPKYLFRKEGQNVTLSCEQNLNHDAMYWYRQDPGQGLRLIYYSQIVNDFQKGDIAEGYSVSREKKESFPLTVTSAQKNPTAFYLCASSASGNGFNEQFFGPGTRLTVL.

A few counts support this clonotype. The V call is TRBV6-2 or TRBV6-3, the J call TRBJ2-2; 9 positions match TRBD1. The V gene end was trimmed by 5 bases and the J gene end by 2 bases; junction bases not matched to a gene: 6. The CDR3 has 16 amino acids. Looked up from germline, CDR1 is MNHEY and CDR2 is SVGEGT. Written as DNA, the CDR3 is TGTGCCAGCAGTCCCGGGACAGGGATCAACACCGGGGAGCTGTTTTTT. Protein sequence: CASSPGTGINTGELFF.

The chain combines TRBV4-1 with TRBJ2-7, with 7 bases aligning to TRBD1. From germline, CDR1 is MGHRA and CDR2 YSYEKL. This CDR3 region has 14 residues. The V gene end was trimmed by 1 base and the J gene end by 4 bases; junction bases not matched to a gene: 4. CDR3 bases: TGCGCCAGCAGCCAAGTAGCCAGGGGGTACGAGCAGTACTTC. The encoded protein is CASSQVARGYEQYF.

This clonotype has just a few counts. The chain links TRBV9 to TRBJ2-4; 13 positions agree with TRBD2. In germline, CDR1 is SGDLS, CDR2 YYNGEE. V shed 4 bases, J shed 1 base, and the junction held 2 bases outside the gene matches. The CDR3 runs to 16 residues. CDR3 nucleotide sequence: TGTGCCAGCAGCCCGACTAGCGGGGGGGCCAAAAACATTCAGTACTTC. Translated, it gives CASSPTSGGAKNIQYF.

In this sample, this clonotype turned up many times. The chain couples TRBV5-1 to TRBJ1-3; D gene ambiguous. Looked up from germline, CDR1 is SGHRS and CDR2 is YFSETQ. CDR3 length: 14 residues. Trimming removed 0 bases at V and 1 base at J, with 5 bases between. Here the CDR3 DNA reads TGCGCCAGCAGCTTGGAAGGATCTGGAAACACCATATATTTT. Its protein product is CASSLEGSGNTIYF.

As to this clonotype: Given a much more abundant clone one base away, this may be a read error. The CDR3 DNA sequence: TGTGCCAGCAGTACAATGCGGGAGGGCCGCGATACGCAGTATTTT. It translates to CASSTMREGRDTQYF. V usage is TRBV12-3 or TRBV12-4 and J usage is TRBJ2-3, with 9 bases lining up with TRBD2. The CDR3 has 15 residues. V lost 5 bases to trimming and J lost 6 bases; unmatched junction nucleotides: 9.

This clonotype was observed a few times. This chain connects TRBV20-1 to TRBJ2-2; D not resolved. The V gene lost 0 bases and the J gene lost 5 bases, with 13 bases spanning the gap. The CDR3 length is 15 residues. Germline loops: CDR1 DFQATT, CDR2 SNEGSKA (reference sequence). As DNA, the CDR3 is TGCAGTGCTAGAGATAGGAACTGGCGGACCGGGGAGCTGTTTTTT. Protein: CSARDRNWRTGELFF.

Regarding this clonotype: Being one base from a much bigger clone, this may be a read error. V usage is TRBV4-3 and J usage is TRBJ1-1; D unclear. The germline V gene encodes CDR1 LGHNA and CDR2 YSLEER. There are 15 residues in the CDR3. DNA for the CDR3: TGCGCCAGCAGCCAAGAATTCGTTCGGGAGACTGCAGCTTTCTTT. Protein: CASSQEFVRETAAFF.

This clonotype was counted only a few times. This chain connects TRBV15 to TRBJ1-2; 10 bases are a match to TRBD1. The CDR3 loop spans 14 amino acids. V shed 5 bases and J 7 bases; nucleotides not matched to a gene: 7. The V gene's germline CDR1 is LNHNV and CDR2 YYDKDF (reference sequence). The CDR3 spells CATSWTGGISGYTF. The CDR3 DNA reads as TGTGCCACCAGCTGGACAGGGGGAATCTCTGGCTACACCTTC.

This clonotype was found many times. The chain carries TRBV29-1 and TRBJ2-7, with D hard to call. Germline-derived CDR1 and CDR2 are SQVTM and ANQGSEA. The CDR3 extends over 11 amino acids. The V and J ends lost 5 bases and 6 bases respectively, with 11 bases between them. The CDR3 DNA reads as TGCAGCGTTAGAGGACCGCGCGAGCAGTACTTC. It specifies CSVRGPREQYF.

The genes are TRBV19 and TRBJ2-3, with a weak D call TRBD2 (6 bases). V lost 6 bases, J lost 5 bases, and 15 bases lay in between. Germline V CDR1 and CDR2: LNHDA, SQIVND (reference sequence). This CDR3 is built from 14 residues. DNA of the CDR3: TGTGCCAGTAGGAGAGAGGGAGGCATAGATACGCAGTATTTT. Its translation is CASRREGGIDTQYF.

About this clonotype: This clone may be a read error of a much larger clone one base away. The chain has TRBV6-5 and TRBJ2-5; possible D gene TRBD1, 5 bases. Trimming left V 3 bases short and J 5 bases short, with 16 bases between. In germline, CDR1 is MNHEY, CDR2 SVGAGI. This CDR3 region has 15 residues. The CDR3 protein is CASSYSVTAGETQYF. The CDR3 nucleotides are TGTGCCAGCAGTTATTCCGTGACAGCTGGTGAGACCCAGTACTTC.